The text below deals with one T cell receptor beta chain. This entry is derived from a study of control samples from healthy donors and cancer patients. Sequencing used immunoSEQ multiplex PCR; TCRdb keeps in-frame clones, though not all of them. The data show fewer than 200,000 clones, 90% seen once. The sequenced sample consisted of blood. This TCR was sampled from a woman between 50 and 59 years old in good health.

CDR3 sequence: CASRSGGTYGYTF. The CDR3 DNA is TGTGCCAGCAGATCCGGGGGTACCTATGGCTACACCTTC. The V gene is TRBV2, the J gene TRBJ1-2, with D possibly being TRBD1 (5 bases). The CDR3 spans 13 residues. Germline V lookup: CDR1 SNHLY, CDR2 FYNNEI. The V end lost 6 bases, the J end lost 4 bases, and 12 bases lay between the germline ends.